This T cell receptor beta chain is from a study of T and B cells in COVID-19 patients. Whole-study context: Peripheral blood came from COVID-19 patients with active infection or after recovery. Most recovered patients had mild to moderate COVID-19 treated as outpatients.

TRB was amplified from about 250-500 ng of blood genomic DNA. Multiplex PCR with BIOMED2 TRB-A/B primer pools amplified TRB rearrangements. One entry per CDR3 protein, called by TCRdb with MiXCR from the multiplex PCR reads. The sample gives roughly 18,000 distinct CDR3 sequences, roughly 28% of which show up once; 4% to 5.5% is in the top ten. Germline V CDR1 and CDR2: MNHEY, SMNVEV (reference sequence). The trim removed 0 bases at V and 7 bases at J, leaving 9 bases unmatched. CDR3 size: 16 residues. The origin of this receptor is a human donor who had recovered from COVID-19. Sample: blood. The rearrangement joins TRBV27 to TRBJ1-5; TRBD1 agrees at 7 bases. CDR3 sequence: CASSLSPTGTNQPQHF. Written as DNA, the CDR3 is TGTGCCAGCAGTTTATCCCCGACAGGGACCAACCAGCCCCAGCATTTT.